A single sample gave rise to the 9 T cell receptor beta chains below, sequenced in a study of T cells after yellow fever vaccination. TCRdb used MiXCR to reprocess the 5' RACE reads, holding one entry per CDR3 protein. The table has about 45,000 distinct CDR3 sequences, roughly 6.4% seen once; the top ten hold about 15%. Sample: CD8+ T cells not binding an NS4B(214-222) dextramer, sorted from PBMCs, taken 45 days after the yellow fever booster vaccination. These receptors were collected from a man younger than 45 who received the YFV17D yellow fever vaccine.

At least ten counts were recorded for this clonotype. In nucleotides, the CDR3 is TGCGCCAGCAGCATAGGGGCATCCTACGAGCAGTACTTC. The encoded protein is CASSIGASYEQYF. The V call is TRBV5-1, the J call TRBJ2-7; TRBD1 might be the D (5 bases). V was clipped by 4 bases and J by 1 base, with 9 bases between them. The CDR3 runs 13 residues. Germline lookup yields CDR1 SGHRS and CDR2 YFSETQ.

Many counts were recorded for this clonotype. The V call is TRBV6-6, the J call TRBJ2-1; the match to TRBD2 covers 7 bases. V lost 6 bases, J lost 10 bases, and 3 bases stayed unmatched. The CDR3 sequence is 11 residues long. The germline V gene encodes CDR1 MNHNY and CDR2 SVGAGI (reference sequence). CDR3 sequence: CASSPGGEQFF. The CDR3 DNA sequence: TGTGCCAGCAGCCCCGGGGGGGAGCAGTTCTTC.

This clonotype has more than one count but fewer than ten. The V call is TRBV12-3 or TRBV12-4, the J call TRBJ2-6; 10 nucleotides agree with TRBD1. V lost 6 bases and J lost 4; bases outside the gene matches: 9. CDR3 size: 17 residues. The CDR3 region is CASSTRDRGSGANVLTF. In DNA form, the CDR3 reads TGTGCCAGCAGCACTCGGGACAGGGGTTCCGGGGCCAACGTCCTGACTTTC.

This clonotype was picked up a small number of times. CDR3 sequence: CASSLTGNEQYF. CDR3 DNA: TGTGCCAGCAGTTTGACAGGGAACGAGCAGTACTTC. The chain uses TRBV27 and TRBJ2-7; 7 nucleotides line up with TRBD1. CDR3 length: 12 residues. Looked up from germline, CDR1 is MNHEY and CDR2 is SMNVEV (reference sequence). V shed 3 bases, J shed 5 bases, and the junction held 1 base outside the gene matches.

The chain has TRBV5-1 and TRBJ2-3, with 12 bases matching TRBD1. Germline V gives CDR1 SGHRS, CDR2 YFSETQ. V shed 6 bases and J 4 bases; nucleotides not matched to a gene: 9. The CDR3 covers 16 residues. The CDR3 coding sequence is TGCGCCAGCACCCCGCCCGGGACAGGGGGCGCAGATACGCAGTATTTT. Its translation: CASTPPGTGGADTQYF.

The rearrangement uses TRBV5-6 and TRBJ2-1; D is ambiguous. CDR3 length: 12 amino acids. The germline CDR1 and CDR2 sequences are SGHDT and YYEEEE. Trimming left V 0 bases short and J 7 bases short, with 5 bases between. CDR3 coding DNA: TGTGCCAGCAGCTTGGCTAGAAATGAGCAGTTCTTC. It specifies CASSLARNEQFF.

The table lists this clonotype with a few counts. The chain uses TRBV5-4 and TRBJ2-7; D gene uncertain. The CDR3 length is 14 residues. Trimming removed 7 bases from V and 3 bases from J, with 17 bases in between. Germline V lookup: CDR1 SGHNT, CDR2 YYREEE (reference sequence). The CDR3 here is CASAASDNFYEQYF. The CDR3 DNA is TGTGCCAGCGCAGCTTCCGATAACTTCTACGAGCAGTACTTC.

This clonotype appeared many times. This sequence joins TRBV4-2 and TRBJ2-1; 10 nucleotides align to TRBD2. Per the germline V gene, CDR1 is LGHNA and CDR2 is YNFKEQ. CDR3 length equals 15 residues. V lost 0 bases to trimming and J lost 10 bases; unmatched junction nucleotides: 6. CDR3 amino acids: CASSQDRTSGMEQFF. DNA of the CDR3: TGTGCCAGCAGCCAAGATCGTACTAGCGGGATGGAGCAGTTCTTC.

This clonotype has at least ten counts. The V gene is TRBV28, the J gene TRBJ2-7, with D hard to call. The CDR3 has 11 amino acids. V lost 3 bases to trimming and J lost 3 bases, with 3 bases between them. The V gene's germline CDR1 is MDHEN and CDR2 SYDVKM. This chain's CDR3 is CASSFLYEQYF. CDR3 bases: TGTGCCAGCAGTTTTCTCTACGAGCAGTACTTC.